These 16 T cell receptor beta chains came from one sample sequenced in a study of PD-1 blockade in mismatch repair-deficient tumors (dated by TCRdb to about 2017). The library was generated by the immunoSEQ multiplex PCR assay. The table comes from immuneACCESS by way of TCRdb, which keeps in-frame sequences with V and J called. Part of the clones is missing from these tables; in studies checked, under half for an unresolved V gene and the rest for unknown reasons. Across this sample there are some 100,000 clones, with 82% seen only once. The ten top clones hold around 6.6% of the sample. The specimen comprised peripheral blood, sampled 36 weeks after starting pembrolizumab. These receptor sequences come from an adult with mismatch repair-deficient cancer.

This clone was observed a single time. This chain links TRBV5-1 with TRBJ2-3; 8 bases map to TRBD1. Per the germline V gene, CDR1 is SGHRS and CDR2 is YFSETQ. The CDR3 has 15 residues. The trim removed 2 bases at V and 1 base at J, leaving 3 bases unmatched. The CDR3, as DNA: TGCGCCAGCAGCTTCAAGACAGGGGGCACAGATACGCAGTATTTT. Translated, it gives CASSFKTGGTDTQYF.

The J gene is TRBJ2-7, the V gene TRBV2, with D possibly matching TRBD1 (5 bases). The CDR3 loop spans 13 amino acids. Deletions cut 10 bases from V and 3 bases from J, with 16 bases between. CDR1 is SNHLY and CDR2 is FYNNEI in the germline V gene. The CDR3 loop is CAIGSGQGYEQYF. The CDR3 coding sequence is TGTGCCATAGGCTCCGGTCAGGGCTACGAGCAGTACTTC.

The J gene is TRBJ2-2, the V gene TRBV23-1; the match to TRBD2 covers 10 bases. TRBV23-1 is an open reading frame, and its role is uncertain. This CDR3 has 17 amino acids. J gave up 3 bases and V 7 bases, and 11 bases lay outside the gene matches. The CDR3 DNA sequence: TGCGCCAGCAAACTAGCGGGAACGCCAATGGACACCGGGGAGCTGTTTTTT. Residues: CASKLAGTPMDTGELFF.

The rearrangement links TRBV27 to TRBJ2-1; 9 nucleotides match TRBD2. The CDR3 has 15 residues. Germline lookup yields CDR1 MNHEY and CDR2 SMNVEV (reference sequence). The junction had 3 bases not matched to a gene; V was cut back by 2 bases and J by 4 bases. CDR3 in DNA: TGTGCCAGCAGTTTAGGCGGGAGGGAATACAATGAGCAGTTCTTC. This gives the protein CASSLGGREYNEQFF.

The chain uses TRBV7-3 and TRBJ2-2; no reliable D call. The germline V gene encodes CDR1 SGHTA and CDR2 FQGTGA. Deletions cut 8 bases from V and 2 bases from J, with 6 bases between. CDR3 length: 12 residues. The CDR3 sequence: CASSYNTGELFF. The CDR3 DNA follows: TGTGCCAGCTCCTACAACACCGGGGAGCTGTTTTTT.

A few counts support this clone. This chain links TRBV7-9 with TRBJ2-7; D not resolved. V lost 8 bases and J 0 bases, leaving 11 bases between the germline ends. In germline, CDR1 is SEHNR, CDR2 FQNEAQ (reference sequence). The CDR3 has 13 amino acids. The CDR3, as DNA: TGTGCCAGCGCCAGGTTTTCCTCCTACGAGCAGTACTTC. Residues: CASARFSSYEQYF.

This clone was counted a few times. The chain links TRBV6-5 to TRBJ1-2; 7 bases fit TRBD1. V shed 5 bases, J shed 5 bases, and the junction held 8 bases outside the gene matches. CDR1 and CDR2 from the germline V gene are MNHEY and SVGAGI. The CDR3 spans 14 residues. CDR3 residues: CASSNEQGWYGYTF. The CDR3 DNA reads TGTGCCAGCAGTAATGAACAGGGGTGGTATGGCTACACCTTC.

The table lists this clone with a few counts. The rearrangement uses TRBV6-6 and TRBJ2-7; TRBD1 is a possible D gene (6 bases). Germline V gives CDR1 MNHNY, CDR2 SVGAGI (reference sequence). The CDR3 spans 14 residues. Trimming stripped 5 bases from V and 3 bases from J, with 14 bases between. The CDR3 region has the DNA TGTGCCAGCAGTCCTCAAGGACAGAACTACGAGCAGTACTTC. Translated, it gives CASSPQGQNYEQYF.

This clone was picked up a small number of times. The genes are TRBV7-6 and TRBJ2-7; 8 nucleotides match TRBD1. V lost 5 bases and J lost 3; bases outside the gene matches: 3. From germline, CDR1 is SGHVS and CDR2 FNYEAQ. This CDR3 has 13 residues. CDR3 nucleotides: TGTGCCAGCAGCAGGGGGACAGGCTACGAGCAGTACTTC. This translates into CASSRGTGYEQYF.

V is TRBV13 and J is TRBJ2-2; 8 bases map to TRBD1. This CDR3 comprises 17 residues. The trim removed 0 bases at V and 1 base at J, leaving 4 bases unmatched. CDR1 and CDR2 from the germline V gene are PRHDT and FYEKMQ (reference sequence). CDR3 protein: CASSLGLGTGNTGELFF. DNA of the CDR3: TGTGCCAGCAGCTTAGGCCTGGGGACAGGGAACACCGGGGAGCTGTTTTTT.

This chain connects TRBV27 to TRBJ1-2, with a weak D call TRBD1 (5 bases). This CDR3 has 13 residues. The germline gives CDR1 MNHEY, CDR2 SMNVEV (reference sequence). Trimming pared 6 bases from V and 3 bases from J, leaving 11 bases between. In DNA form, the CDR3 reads TGTGCCAGCAGGGGGACGGCCGACTATGGCTACACCTTC. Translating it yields CASRGTADYGYTF.

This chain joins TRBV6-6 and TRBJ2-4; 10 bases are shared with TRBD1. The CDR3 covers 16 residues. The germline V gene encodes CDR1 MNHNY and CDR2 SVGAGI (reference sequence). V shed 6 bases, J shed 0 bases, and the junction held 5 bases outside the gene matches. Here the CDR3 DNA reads TGTGCCAGCAGACCGGGACAGGGGTTAGCCAAAAACATTCAGTACTTC. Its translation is CASRPGQGLAKNIQYF.

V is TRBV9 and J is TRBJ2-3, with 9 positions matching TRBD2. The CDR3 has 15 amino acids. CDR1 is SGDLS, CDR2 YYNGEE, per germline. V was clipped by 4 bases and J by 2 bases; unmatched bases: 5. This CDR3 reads CASSPLGLATDTQYF. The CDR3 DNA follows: TGTGCCAGCAGCCCCCTGGGACTAGCCACAGATACGCAGTATTTT.

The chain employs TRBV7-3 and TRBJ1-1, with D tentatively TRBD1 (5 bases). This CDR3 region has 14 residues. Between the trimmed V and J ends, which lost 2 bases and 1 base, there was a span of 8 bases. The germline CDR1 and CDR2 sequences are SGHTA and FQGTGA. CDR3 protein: CASSLYGGNTEAFF. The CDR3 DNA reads TGTGCCAGCAGCTTATATGGGGGGAACACTGAAGCTTTCTTT.

The CDR3 DNA is TGTGCCAGCTCACCACTGGGGGACGGGTACTATGGCTACACCTTC. This translates into CASSPLGDGYYGYTF. The J gene is TRBJ1-2, the V gene TRBV18; perhaps TRBD1 as D (5 bases). There are 15 residues in the CDR3. V lost 1 base and J 3 bases, leaving 12 bases between the germline ends. Germline V gene sequence: CDR1 KGHSH, CDR2 LQKENI.

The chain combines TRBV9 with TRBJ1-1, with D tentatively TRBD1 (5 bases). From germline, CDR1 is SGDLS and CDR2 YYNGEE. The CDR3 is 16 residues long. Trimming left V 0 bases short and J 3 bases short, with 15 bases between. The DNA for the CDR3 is TGTGCCAGCAGCGTAGGAGGGACGAGCCCCCACACTGAAGCTTTCTTT. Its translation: CASSVGGTSPHTEAFF.